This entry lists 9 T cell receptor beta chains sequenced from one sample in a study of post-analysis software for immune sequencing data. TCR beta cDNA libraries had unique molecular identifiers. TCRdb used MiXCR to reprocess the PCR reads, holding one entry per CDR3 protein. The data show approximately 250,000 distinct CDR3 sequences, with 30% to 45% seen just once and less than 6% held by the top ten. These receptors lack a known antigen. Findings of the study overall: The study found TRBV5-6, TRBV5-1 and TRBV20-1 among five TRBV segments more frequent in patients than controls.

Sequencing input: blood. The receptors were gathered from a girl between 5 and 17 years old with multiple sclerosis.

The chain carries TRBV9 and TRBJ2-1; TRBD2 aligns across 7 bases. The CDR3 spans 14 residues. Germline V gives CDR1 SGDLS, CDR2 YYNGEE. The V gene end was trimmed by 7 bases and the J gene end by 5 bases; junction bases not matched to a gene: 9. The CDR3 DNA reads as TGTGCCAGCGCGGGAGTAGCGGCTGACAATGAGCAGTTCTTC. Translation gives CASAGVAADNEQFF.

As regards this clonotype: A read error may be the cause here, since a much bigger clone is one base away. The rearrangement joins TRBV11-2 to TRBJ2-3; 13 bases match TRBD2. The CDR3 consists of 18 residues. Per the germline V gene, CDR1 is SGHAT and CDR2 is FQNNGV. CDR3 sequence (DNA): TGTGCCAGCAGCTTCACTAGCGGGAGGGCCTATAGCACAGGTACGCAGTATTTT. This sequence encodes CASSFTSGRAYSTGTQYF.

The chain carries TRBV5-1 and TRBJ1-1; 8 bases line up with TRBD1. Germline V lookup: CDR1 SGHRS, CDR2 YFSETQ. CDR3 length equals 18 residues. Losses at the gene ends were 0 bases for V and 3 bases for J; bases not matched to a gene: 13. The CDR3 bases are TGCGCCAGCAGCTTGGCCAGGGGGCGCGCGATTCCGGACACTGAAGCTTTCTTT. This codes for CASSLARGRAIPDTEAFF. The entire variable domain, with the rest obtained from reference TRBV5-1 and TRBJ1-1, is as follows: KAGVTQTPRYLIKTRGQQVTLSCSPISGHRSVSWYQQTPGQGLQFLFEYFSETQRNKGNFPGRFSGRQFSNSRSEMNVSTLELGDSALYLCASSLARGRAIPDTEAFFGQGTRLTVV.

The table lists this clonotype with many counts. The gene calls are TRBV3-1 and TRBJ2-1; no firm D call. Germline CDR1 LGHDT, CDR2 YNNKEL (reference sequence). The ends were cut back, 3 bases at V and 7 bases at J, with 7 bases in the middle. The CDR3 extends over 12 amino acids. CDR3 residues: CASSHGGNEQFF. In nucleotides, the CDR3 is TGTGCCAGCAGCCATGGTGGGAATGAGCAGTTCTTC.

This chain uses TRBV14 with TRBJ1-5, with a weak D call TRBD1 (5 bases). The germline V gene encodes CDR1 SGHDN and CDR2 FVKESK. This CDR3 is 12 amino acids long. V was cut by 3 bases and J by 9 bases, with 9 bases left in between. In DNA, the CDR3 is TGTGCCAGCAGCCAGGGACTTCTGCCCCAGCATTTT. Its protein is CASSQGLLPQHF.

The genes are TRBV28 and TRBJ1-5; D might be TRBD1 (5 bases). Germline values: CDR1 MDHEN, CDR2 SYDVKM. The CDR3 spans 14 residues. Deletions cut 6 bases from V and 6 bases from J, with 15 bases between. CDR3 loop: CASSQRAGSQPQHF. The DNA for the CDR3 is TGTGCCAGCAGCCAGAGGGCAGGGTCTCAGCCCCAGCATTTT.

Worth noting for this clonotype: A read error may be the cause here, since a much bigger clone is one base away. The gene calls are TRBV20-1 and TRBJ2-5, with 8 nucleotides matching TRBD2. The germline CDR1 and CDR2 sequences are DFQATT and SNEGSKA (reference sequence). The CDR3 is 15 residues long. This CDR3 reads CSARESGGPRETRYF. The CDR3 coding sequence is TGCAGTGCTAGAGAGAGCGGGGGCCCACGGGAGACCCGGTACTTC.

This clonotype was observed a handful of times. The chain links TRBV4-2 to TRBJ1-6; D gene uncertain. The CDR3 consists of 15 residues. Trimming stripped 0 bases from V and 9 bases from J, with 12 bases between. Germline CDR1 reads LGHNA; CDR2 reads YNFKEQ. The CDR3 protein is CASSQDPGSSSPLHF. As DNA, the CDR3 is TGTGCCAGCAGCCAAGATCCCGGGTCAAGTTCACCCCTCCACTTT.

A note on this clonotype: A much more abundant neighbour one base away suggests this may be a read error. CDR3 protein: CASRDLGQRDGYTF. For the CDR3, the DNA is TGTGCCAGCAGGGATTTGGGACAGAGGGATGGCTACACCTTC. The chain couples TRBV2 to TRBJ1-2; TRBD1 matches at 7 bases. Trimming removed 6 bases from V and 6 bases from J; junction bases left unmatched: 10. Germline V gene lookup returns CDR1 SNHLY and CDR2 FYNNEI. This CDR3 contains 14 residues.